This T cell receptor (beta chain) is drawn from a study of blood T cells in healthy people across ages. Study-wide results and caveats: As age increased, TCR beta diversity per million T cells fell in a roughly linear fashion.

The CDR3 runs to 16 residues. The study recruited healthy Caucasian donors from Russia who were aged about 6 to 90. Every sample had a minimum of 6.5 million PBMCs isolated. Sample-barcoded 5' priming and a J-beta primer mix drove a second PCR of roughly 6 to 12 cycles. Any given sample supplied a minimum of 3 million CDR3-containing paired-end reads. TCRdb used MiXCR to reprocess the 5' RACE reads, holding one entry per CDR3 protein. This table has about 1.5 million distinct CDR3 sequences, approximately 42% appearing once. This clonotype was counted once. Its antigen remains unidentified. At one of its ends the junction is not consistent with the germline gene, which may arise from a read error.

The rearrangement joins TRBV12-3 or TRBV12-4 to TRBJ2-5; 8 nucleotides agree with TRBD1. The J call may be incorrect, as the DNA end agrees better with TRBJ2-7. Sequencing input: blood. The receptor was derived from a young woman in good health. In DNA form, the CDR3 reads TGTGCCGGCAGTACGGAGACAGGGGCCCCCGGCTACGAGCAGTACTTC. This gives the protein CAGSTETGAPGYEQYF.